Given below is one TCR beta chain in context. Its antigen is not identified. Germline CDR1 is DFQATT and CDR2 is SNEGSKA (reference sequence). This CDR3 comprises 15 residues. The junction had 13 bases not matched to a gene; V was cut back by 2 bases and J by 6 bases. The sample comes from a study of blood T cells in healthy people across ages. Points from the study as a whole: CMV status of donors was not determined, possibly confounding expanded clonotype changes.

A second about 7 to 12 cycle PCR used barcoded and J-beta primers. There were at least 2.5 million CDR3-containing paired-end reads obtained from each sample. TCRdb passed the 5' RACE reads through MiXCR, listing each CDR3 protein once. The repertoire includes around 780,000 distinct CDR3 sequences, roughly three fifths of them detected once, and around 24% sits in the top ten. The specimen sequenced was blood. The sequence came from a man aged 40-49 years in good health. V usage is TRBV20-1 and J usage is TRBJ2-7, with 7 bases identical to TRBD2. The CDR3 nucleotides read TGCAGTGCTAGACCCCCTGATAGCGGGTTGGCCGAGCAGTACTTC. As protein: CSARPPDSGLAEQYF.